This is a list of T cell receptor beta chains from one sample in a study of blood T cell repertoires in COVID-19. Clones were read by immunoSEQ multiplex PCR, and TCRdb kept only the in-frame ones, dropping some. This table has 250,000 to 350,000 clones, over 75% appearing once. The sequenced material came from peripheral blood. Receptors originate from a woman aged 60-75 years with acute or convalescent COVID-19. The CDR3 runs from the conserved cysteine through the conserved F or W. Fields, in order: CDR3 DNA, CDR3 protein, V gene, D gene, J gene, clone size. A D gene is named only where the DNA matches it firmly. Where a row states a size, it is once, few, many or the class of an expanded clone; other rows omit it.

TGTGCCAGCAGCCTACGACAGAATCAGCCCCAGCATTTT,CASSLRQNQPQHF,TRBV7-2,NA,TRBJ1-5,NA
TGCGCCAGCAGCCCGTCTAGCCCGGAAAACAATGAGCAGTTCTTC,CASSPSSPENNEQFF,TRBV5-1,NA,TRBJ2-1,NA
TGTGCCAGCAGCCACCAGGGCAGCACTGAAGCTTTCTTT,CASSHQGSTEAFF,TRBV3-1/TRBV3-2,NA,TRBJ1-1,NA
TGTGCCAGCAGTGAATTCACTAACTCTGGAAACACCATATATTTT,CASSEFTNSGNTIYF,TRBV6-1,NA,TRBJ1-3,NA
TGTGCCAGCAGCCCAGGGGGCGGTGAAAAACTGTTTTTT,CASSPGGGEKLFF,TRBV6-5,TRBD1,TRBJ1-4,NA
TGTGCCAGCAGCCCCGGGACAGGGGCCCACGAGCAGTACTTC,CASSPGTGAHEQYF,TRBV7-3,TRBD1,TRBJ2-7,many
TGTGCCTGGAGTGTAGGTAGAGGACAGGGGGCAAGCTACGAGCAGTACTTC,CAWSVGRGQGASYEQYF,TRBV30,TRBD1,TRBJ2-7,NA
TGTGCCAGTAGTCTCCGGGACTACGAGCAGTACTTC,CASSLRDYEQYF,TRBV19,NA,TRBJ2-7,NA
TGTGCCAGCAGTCAAACGACTAGCGGGGGGGGTGAGACCCAGTACTTC,CASSQTTSGGGETQYF,TRBV3-1/TRBV3-2,TRBD2,TRBJ2-5,NA
TGTGCCAGCTTGCGGGTTACAGGGGCATTT,CASLRVTGAF,TRBV2,TRBD1,TRBJ1-4,NA
TGTGCCAGCAGACCAAGCGGGAGCTACGAGCAGTACTTC,CASRPSGSYEQYF,TRBV27,TRBD2,TRBJ2-7,NA
TGTGCCAGCAGCTTAGGAGGGGACCCCGGGCGGGAGCAGTTCTTC,CASSLGGDPGREQFF,TRBV7-3,NA,TRBJ2-1,NA
TGTGCCAGCAGTCCTCCGGGGGGGGACAGTTCACCCCTCCACTTT,CASSPPGGDSSPLHF,TRBV28,TRBD1,TRBJ1-6,NA
TGTGCCAGCAGCGCGACAGACTATGGCTACACCTTC,CASSATDYGYTF,TRBV7-9,NA,TRBJ1-2,NA
TGTGCCAGCAGCCCAACCTCAGGGGGTATTGGGGAGACCCAGTACTTC,CASSPTSGGIGETQYF,TRBV5-6,TRBD1,TRBJ2-5,once
TGCGCCAGCAGTCAATACACGGACAGGGTCAGGGGGGACTCCACCGGGGAGCTGTTTTTT,CASSQYTDRVRGDSTGELFF,TRBV23-1,TRBD1,TRBJ2-2,NA
TGTGCCAGCAGTTTATCGAAAACTAGCACAGATACGCAGTATTTT,CASSLSKTSTDTQYF,TRBV27,NA,TRBJ2-3,NA
TGTGCCAGCAGCCAAGGGACAGGGTGTTATGGCTACACCTTC,CASSQGTGCYGYTF,TRBV3-1/TRBV3-2,TRBD1,TRBJ1-2,once
TGTGCCAGCAGTTTCTCGGGGACTAGCGGGAACACCGGGGAGCTGTTTTTT,CASSFSGTSGNTGELFF,TRBV27,TRBD2,TRBJ2-2,NA
TGTGCCAGTAGTAGGGACAGGGGGAGCAATCAGCCCCAGCATTTT,CASSRDRGSNQPQHF,TRBV19,TRBD1,TRBJ1-5,once
TGTGCCAGCACCCAGGTCCTAGCGGGAGTAGAGACCCAGTACTTC,CASTQVLAGVETQYF,TRBV6-5,TRBD2,TRBJ2-5,NA
TGTGCCAGCAGTTCCGCGACAGGGGGGAATTCACCCCTCCACTTT,CASSSATGGNSPLHF,TRBV28,TRBD1,TRBJ1-6,NA
TGTGCCAGCAGTTCCCTCTTTAGTAGCGGGGCCGGGAGTACATACGAGCAGTACTTC,CASSSLFSSGAGSTYEQYF,TRBV28,TRBD2,TRBJ2-7,NA
TGTGCCAGCAGCTTAGATGGACAGGGGGTGGATACGCAGTATTTT,CASSLDGQGVDTQYF,TRBV11-3,TRBD1,TRBJ2-3,NA
TGTGCCTCCAAGCGGGGGGGAACAGATACGCAGTATTTT,CASKRGGTDTQYF,TRBV27,TRBD2,TRBJ2-3,NA
TGTGCCAGCAGCCCGACAGGGGACTACAATGAGCAGTTCTTC,CASSPTGDYNEQFF,TRBV6-5,TRBD1,TRBJ2-1,once
TGCGCCAGCAGCCATCGTTCGTACGAGCAGTACTTC,CASSHRSYEQYF,TRBV4-1,NA,TRBJ2-7,NA
TGTGCCAGCAGTGACTCGACAGCGGGGCGGGGTACGCAGTATTTT,CASSDSTAGRGTQYF,TRBV6-4,TRBD2,TRBJ2-3,NA
TGTGCCAGCAGCTTAGCGAACACAGCCGGGGGAACTAATGAAAAACTGTTTTTT,CASSLANTAGGTNEKLFF,TRBV7-9,NA,TRBJ1-4,once
TGCGCCAGCAGCTTGGTGCTAGCAACTAATGAAAAACTGTTTTTT,CASSLVLATNEKLFF,TRBV5-1,NA,TRBJ1-4,NA
TGTGCCAGCAGTTTTGGGGGGGACGAGCAGTACTTC,CASSFGGDEQYF,TRBV28,TRBD2,TRBJ2-7,NA
TGTGCCACCAGGGCTGGGGACAGTATAGCAGGGCCCCAGCATTTT,CATRAGDSIAGPQHF,TRBV19,TRBD1,TRBJ1-5,NA
TGCGCCAGCAGCCAAGGAGGGAGGGGCCCAGATACGCAGTATTTT,CASSQGGRGPDTQYF,TRBV4-3,TRBD2,TRBJ2-3,once
TGTGCCAGCAGTTTTCAGGGGCCGCGGGTGTTGGCTTTCTTT,CASSFQGPRVLAFF,TRBV28,NA,TRBJ1-1,NA
TGTGCCAGCAGCTTAATAGCGGCCCCGTACAATGAGCAGTTCTTC,CASSLIAAPYNEQFF,TRBV7-3,NA,TRBJ2-1,NA
TGTGCCAGCAGCTCGTCCCGACTAGCGAGCTACAATGAGCAGTTCTTC,CASSSSRLASYNEQFF,TRBV7-3,TRBD2,TRBJ2-1,once
TGCGCCAGCAGCCATAATAGCGGGGGGGCGTCGGGTACGCAGTATTTT,CASSHNSGGASGTQYF,TRBV4-3,TRBD2,TRBJ2-3,NA
TGTGCCAGCAGCCCCAGGCCAGGGGTGGAGGGCTACACCTTC,CASSPRPGVEGYTF,TRBV7-3,NA,TRBJ1-2,NA
TGTGCCAGCAGTTTCCCCCGAGAGAGGAACTACGAGCAGTACTTC,CASSFPRERNYEQYF,TRBV28,NA,TRBJ2-7,NA
TGTGCCACGTCGGACAGGGAACAAGAGACCCAGTACTTC,CATSDREQETQYF,TRBV27,TRBD1,TRBJ2-5,NA
TGTGCCAGCTCACCCTCACAGGGGGCTACTGAAGCTTTCTTT,CASSPSQGATEAFF,TRBV18,TRBD1,TRBJ1-1,NA
TGTGCCAGCAGCCCCCCCCAGTGGAGCGGGGAGCTGTTTTTT,CASSPPQWSGELFF,TRBV25-1,NA,TRBJ2-2,NA
TGTGCCAGCAGCTTGGGCGGGAATGAGCAGTTCTTC,CASSLGGNEQFF,TRBV5-4,NA,TRBJ2-1,NA
TGTGCCATCAGAGAGGGGACAGAAGAGACCCAGTACTTC,CAIREGTEETQYF,TRBV10-3,TRBD1,TRBJ2-5,once
TGTGCCAGCAGTGTTGGGCCAGGGGAGAATCAGCCCCAGCATTTT,CASSVGPGENQPQHF,TRBV7-9,NA,TRBJ1-5,NA
TGCGCCAGCAGCTTGGCCGCAGCGGGAGGAGGGGATACGCAGTATTTT,CASSLAAAGGGDTQYF,TRBV5-1,TRBD2,TRBJ2-3,NA
TGTGCCAGCAGCCTCCGAGGAGGAGAGCAGTTCTTC,CASSLRGGEQFF,TRBV13,NA,TRBJ2-1,once
TGTGCCAGCTCCTTGGCAGCGAACACCGGGGAGCTGTTTTTT,CASSLAANTGELFF,TRBV18,NA,TRBJ2-2,NA
TGTGCCAGCAGTCTGGTGCGGGTCAGCTCCTACAATGAGCAGTTCTTC,CASSLVRVSSYNEQFF,TRBV7-9,NA,TRBJ2-1,NA
TGCGCCAGCAGCCAAGAGCCAGCGGGAAACCACGAGCAGTACTTC,CASSQEPAGNHEQYF,TRBV4-3,TRBD2,TRBJ2-7,NA
TGTGCCAGCAGCCAGGGGGCGCGGTACGAGCAGTACTTC,CASSQGARYEQYF,TRBV28,TRBD1,TRBJ2-7,NA